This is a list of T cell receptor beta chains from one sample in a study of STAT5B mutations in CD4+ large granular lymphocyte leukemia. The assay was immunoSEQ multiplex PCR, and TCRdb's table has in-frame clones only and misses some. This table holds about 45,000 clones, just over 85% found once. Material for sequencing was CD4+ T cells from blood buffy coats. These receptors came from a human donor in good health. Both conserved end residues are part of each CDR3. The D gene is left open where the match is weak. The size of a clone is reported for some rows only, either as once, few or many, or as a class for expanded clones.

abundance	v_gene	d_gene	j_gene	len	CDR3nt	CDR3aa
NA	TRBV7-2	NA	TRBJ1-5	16	TGTGCCAGCAGCCCCAACGCCCCAGGGAGCAATCAGCCCCAGCATTTT	CASSPNAPGSNQPQHF
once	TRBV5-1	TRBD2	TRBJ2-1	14	TGCGCCAGCAGCTTATCACCCGGGGGGAATGAGCAGTTCTTC	CASSLSPGGNEQFF
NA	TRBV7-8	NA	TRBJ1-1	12	TGTGCCAGCAGCTTATTCGAGGGCCGAGCTTTCTTT	CASSLFEGRAFF
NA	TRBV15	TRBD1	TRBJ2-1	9	TGTGCCACTTGGACAGGGAGACTCTTC	CATWTGRLF
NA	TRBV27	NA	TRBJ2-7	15	TGTGCCAGCAGTCTTAGCAACCGGGACACCTACGAGCAGTACTTC	CASSLSNRDTYEQYF
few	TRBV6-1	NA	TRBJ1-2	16	TGTGCCAGCAGTGAAGCTGGAGGGGGGCGCAGTATAGGCTACACCTTC	CASSEAGGGRSIGYTF
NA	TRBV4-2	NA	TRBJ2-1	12	TGTGCCAGCAGCCAAGTTGAGCGGGAGCAGTTCTTC	CASSQVEREQFF
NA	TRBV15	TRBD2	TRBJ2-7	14	TGTGCCACCAGCAGAGTCGTACCTAGCGGCGAGCAGTACTTC	CATSRVVPSGEQYF
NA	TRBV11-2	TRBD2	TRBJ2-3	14	TGTGCCAGCAGCCTAGCGGGAGGAGGAGATACGCAGTATTTT	CASSLAGGGDTQYF
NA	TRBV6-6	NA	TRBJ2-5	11	TGTGCCAGCAGGGGAGAAGAGACCCAGTACTTC	CASRGEETQYF
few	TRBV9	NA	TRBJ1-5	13	TGTGCCAGCAGCGCCACCGGGGAAAGTGCCCAGCATTTT	CASSATGESAQHF
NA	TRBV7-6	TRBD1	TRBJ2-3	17	TGTGCCAGCAGCAACGAACTAGGGGACAGGGGCACAGATACGCAGTATTTT	CASSNELGDRGTDTQYF
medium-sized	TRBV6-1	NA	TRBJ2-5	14	TGTGCCAGCAGTGGCCAGGCTTGGGTAGAGACCCAGTACTTC	CASSGQAWVETQYF
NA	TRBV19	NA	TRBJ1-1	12	TGTGCCAGTATTGGGGCAGGGAGGAAAGCTTTCTTT	CASIGAGRKAFF
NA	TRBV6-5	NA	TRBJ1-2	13	TGTGCCAGCAGTTACGGGCAGAGCTATGGCTACACCTTC	CASSYGQSYGYTF
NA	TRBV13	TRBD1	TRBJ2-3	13	TGTGCCAGCACTTCAGGGGGAGCAGATACGCAGTATTTT	CASTSGGADTQYF
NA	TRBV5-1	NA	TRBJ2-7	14	TGCGCCAGCAGCTTGAGTGGCAGCGAACTCGAGCAGTACTTC	CASSLSGSELEQYF
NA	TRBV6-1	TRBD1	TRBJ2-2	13	TGTGCCAGCAGTCAACAGGGGGCCGGGGAGCTGTTTTTT	CASSQQGAGELFF
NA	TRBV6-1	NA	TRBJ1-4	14	TGTGCCAGCAGCTCACAGTTTCCTAATGAAAAACTGTTTTTT	CASSSQFPNEKLFF
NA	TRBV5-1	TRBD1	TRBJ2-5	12	TGCGCCAGCAGTCCGGGACAGGAGACCCAGTACTTC	CASSPGQETQYF
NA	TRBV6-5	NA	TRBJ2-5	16	TGTGCCAGCAGTTACCTGAGCAGCGAGCGGCAAGAGACCCAGTACTTC	CASSYLSSERQETQYF
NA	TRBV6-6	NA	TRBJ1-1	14	TGTGCCAGCAGTCAACCCGAATTGAACACTGAAGCTTTCTTT	CASSQPELNTEAFF
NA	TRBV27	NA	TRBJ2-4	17	TGTGCCAGCAGTCCCCATACAGGGATTGAGGCCAAAAACATTCAGTACTTC	CASSPHTGIEAKNIQYF
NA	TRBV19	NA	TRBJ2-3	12	TGTGCCAGTAGTCAAGGGACAGATACGCAGTATTTT	CASSQGTDTQYF
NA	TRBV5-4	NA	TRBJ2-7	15	TGTGCCAGCAGCTCCAGCGGAGGGCCGAACTTGGTGCAGTACTTC	CASSSSGGPNLVQYF
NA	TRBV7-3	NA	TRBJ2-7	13	TGTGCCAGCAGCTTAGGACCGATCTACGAGCAGTACTTC	CASSLGPIYEQYF
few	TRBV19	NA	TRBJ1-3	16	TGTGCCAGTAGTTCTGTGCTGGGGCGCGTCGTGGACACCATATATTTT	CASSSVLGRVVDTIYF
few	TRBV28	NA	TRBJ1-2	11	TGTGCCAGCAGTCCAAGGAGGGTCGAAACCTTC	CASSPRRVETF
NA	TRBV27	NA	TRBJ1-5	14	TGTGCCAGCAGTACTAGACCGCTTAATCAGCCCCAGCATTTT	CASSTRPLNQPQHF
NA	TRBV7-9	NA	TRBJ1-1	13	TGTGCCAGCAGCTTGGAAGTGAACACTGAAGCTTTCTTT	CASSLEVNTEAFF
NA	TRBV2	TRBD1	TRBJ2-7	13	TGTGCCAGCAATTACAGGGGTAGCAACGAGCAGTACTTC	CASNYRGSNEQYF
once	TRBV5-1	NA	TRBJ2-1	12	TGCGCCAGCAGCTTGGAAGGACTCTTCCAGTTCTTC	CASSLEGLFQFF
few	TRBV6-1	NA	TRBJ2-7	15	TGTGCCAGCAGTGACGCGGGGACAGCGAACTACGAGCAGTACTTC	CASSDAGTANYEQYF
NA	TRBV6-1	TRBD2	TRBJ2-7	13	TGTGCCGGTGGGCTAGCGGGAGGATACGAGCAGTACTTC	CAGGLAGGYEQYF
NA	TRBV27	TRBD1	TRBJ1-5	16	TGTGCCAGCAGTAGATACAGGGGGGCAGGCAATCAGCCCCAGCATTTT	CASSRYRGAGNQPQHF
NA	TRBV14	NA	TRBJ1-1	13	TGTGCCAGCAGCCGCACGATGAACACTGAAGCTTTCTTT	CASSRTMNTEAFF
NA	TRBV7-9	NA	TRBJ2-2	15	TGTGCCAGCAGCTTGCGGGGAGGGAACACCGGGGAGCTGTTTTTT	CASSLRGGNTGELFF
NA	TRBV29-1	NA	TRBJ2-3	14	TGCAGCGTTGAATGGAGCTCCGGCACAGATACGCAGTATTTT	CSVEWSSGTDTQYF
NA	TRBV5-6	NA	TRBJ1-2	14	TGTGCCAGCAGCTTGGTTGGAGGAGGAAATGGCTACACCTTC	CASSLVGGGNGYTF
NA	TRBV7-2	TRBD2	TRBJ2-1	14	TGTGCCAGCAGCTTAACGGGAGGCCACAATGAGCAGTTCTTC	CASSLTGGHNEQFF
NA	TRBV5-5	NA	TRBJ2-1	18	TGTGCCAGCAGCTTCCCCTGGGGGGCCCCCTCTTCCTACAATGAGCAGTTCTTC	CASSFPWGAPSSYNEQFF
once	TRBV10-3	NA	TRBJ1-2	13	TGTGCCATCAGTGGTAGCAGGGACTATGGCTACACCTTC	CAISGSRDYGYTF
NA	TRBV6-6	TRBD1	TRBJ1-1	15	TGTGCCAGCAGCGAACAGGGGATAGGGAACACTGAAGCTTTCTTT	CASSEQGIGNTEAFF
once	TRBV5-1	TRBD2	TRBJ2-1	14	TGCGCCAGCAGACTAGCGGAGACCTACAATGAGCAGTTCTTC	CASRLAETYNEQFF
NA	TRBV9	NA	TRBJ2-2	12	TGTGCCAGCAGCCCCGCAGGTGGGGAGCTGTTTTTT	CASSPAGGELFF
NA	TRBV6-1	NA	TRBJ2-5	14	TGTGCCAGCAGTGAGGGTCAGCTACAAGAGACCCAGTACTTC	CASSEGQLQETQYF
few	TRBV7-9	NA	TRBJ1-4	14	TGTGCCAGCAGCACCAGGGAGACTAATGAAAAACTGTTTTTT	CASSTRETNEKLFF
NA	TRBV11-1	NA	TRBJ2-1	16	TGTGCCAGCAGCGAGGGGGGAGGAACCTCCTACAATGAGCAGTTCTTC	CASSEGGGTSYNEQFF
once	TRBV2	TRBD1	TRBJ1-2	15	TGTGCCAGCACTTATCGACAGGGACTCTCTCAAGGCTACACCTTC	CASTYRQGLSQGYTF
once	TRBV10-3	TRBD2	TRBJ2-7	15	TGTGCCATCAGTGAGTCGCATAGCGGGAGCTACGAGCAGTACTTC	CAISESHSGSYEQYF
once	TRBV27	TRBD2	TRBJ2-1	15	TGTGCCAGCAGCCACGGGGGGGGCGGTAACAATGAGCAGTTCTTC	CASSHGGGGNNEQFF
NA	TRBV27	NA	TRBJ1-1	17	TGTGCCAGCAGTTTATCCCGACCAGGGACCCAGCTCGCTGAAGCTTTCTTT	CASSLSRPGTQLAEAFF
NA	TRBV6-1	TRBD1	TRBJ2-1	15	TGTGCCAGCACCTACGACAGGGGGATATACAATGAGCAGTTCTTC	CASTYDRGIYNEQFF
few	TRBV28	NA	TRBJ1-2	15	TGTGCCAGCAGTCTCCCCGGGGGGGGTGGCTATGGCTACACCTTC	CASSLPGGGGYGYTF
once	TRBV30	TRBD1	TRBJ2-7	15	TGTGCCTGGAGTGTACCGAACAGGGGAGTCTACGAGCAGTACTTC	CAWSVPNRGVYEQYF
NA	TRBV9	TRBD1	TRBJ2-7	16	TGTGCCAGCAGCGTAGGGCCGGGACAGGGGACCTACGAGCAGTACTTC	CASSVGPGQGTYEQYF
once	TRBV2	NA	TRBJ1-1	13	TGTGCCAGCGGTTTACAGAAGAACACTGAAGCTTTCTTT	CASGLQKNTEAFF